This T cell receptor beta chain emerged from a study of Graves' ophthalmopathy and Graves' hyperthyroidism. General study findings and limits: Detected in blood as well were most expanded thyroid clonotypes with frequency above 0.001. For predicting ophthalmopathy progression, the model had 60% to 71% sensitivity and 72% to 75% specificity.

Scientists amplified the TCR beta CDR3 regions from RNA transcripts. RT-PCR was first run with HTBI primers, then multiplex PCR in a second round. TCRdb redid the calling of the multiplex PCR reads with MiXCR, one entry per CDR3 protein. The repertoire consists of about 480,000 distinct CDR3 sequences, with around 15% occurring once and the leading ten covering approximately 9.8%. CDR1 is SGHRS and CDR2 is YFSETQ in the germline V gene. This CDR3 comprises 14 residues. V was clipped by 4 bases and J by 7 bases; unmatched bases: 10. This clonotype came up many times. Its target is unknown. The TCR sequence derives from a woman aged 25 to 39 with Graves' ophthalmopathy. The gene calls are TRBV5-1 and TRBJ2-7, with 8 nucleotides matching TRBD1. The sequencing input was blood. The CDR3 sequence: CASSPGQGGREQYF. The CDR3 region has the DNA TGCGCCAGCAGCCCCGGACAGGGAGGACGGGAGCAGTACTTC.